Included here is one T cell receptor (beta chain) sequence, with context. It has no known antigen specificity. Base-call qualities are not available, and no considerably larger clone is one nucleotide away. V lost 2 bases and J lost 0 bases; the stretch between them is 8 bases long. CDR1 MNHEY and CDR2 SMNVEV were looked up in the germline V gene (reference sequence). Including the terminal cysteine and phenylalanine, the CDR3 comprises 15 residues. Only CDR3 DNA is held: 45 bases, read in frame from base 1. These data are taken from a study of T cell repertoires in cytomegalovirus infection (dated by TCRdb to the late 2010s). About the study as a whole: Because public TCR beta signatures pointed to carriage of CMV infection together with the matching HLA type, the HLA type of each donor mattered for the analysis. General conclusions and limits of the study: The ex vivo response was dominated by HLA-C-restricted CMV-specific TCR beta clonotypes, which also provided the single most frequent clonotype in two of eight donors. Cumulative frequency of public TCR beta family members discriminated carriers of CMV infection plus the relevant HLA type in this cohort and an independent 352-donor cohort.

The sequencing machine was an Illumina HiSeq 1500. TCRdb passed the public sequencing reads through fastp at Q25 and MiXCR, retaining productive beta sequences. Each CDR3 protein appears once, grouped with its most common genes and DNA. In all, the sample holds about 490,000 distinct CDR3 sequences, and approximately 16% of those were seen once. 24% of the sample lies in the top ten. This TCR came from a human donor in good health (CMV status not recorded). Some clones in this sample may be carry-over from other donors' samples. The chain links TRBV27 with TRBJ2-1, with no D gene named confidently. Sequenced input: CD8+ T cells from PBMCs. DNA sequence: TGTGCCAGCAGTTTAGCCGGATACTCCTACAATGAGCAGTTCTTC. Its protein is CASSLAGYSYNEQFF.